These 16 T cell receptor beta chains share one sample of origin, sequenced in a study of shared T cell receptors in the human thymus. The table came from immunoSEQ multiplex PCR; TCRdb's copy has only in-frame clones and leaves some out. The table has some 700,000 clones, 80% to 90% seen once. The sample was also reused in another study, on human thymus T cells.

Source material: thymocytes. These TCRs come from a girl under three years old with a congenital heart defect.

This rearrangement joins TRBV6-1 to TRBJ2-1; unclear D gene. The germline V gene has CDR1 MNHNS and CDR2 SASEGT. V was cut by 7 bases and J by 10 bases, with 11 bases left in between. The CDR3 consists of 11 residues. This chain's CDR3 is CASIDSKEQFF. CDR3 DNA: TGTGCCAGCATCGACTCTAAGGAGCAGTTCTTC.

As for this clone: Other nucleotide sequences in the sample specify the same CDR3. The chain recombines TRBV4-2 with TRBJ2-7, with 8 bases that match TRBD1. The V gene's germline CDR1 is LGHNA and CDR2 YNFKEQ. CDR3 size: 14 residues. V shed 3 bases and J 3 bases; nucleotides not matched to a gene: 4. The chain's CDR3 is CASSHVRGHYEQYF. In DNA, the CDR3 is TGTGCCAGCAGCCATGTCAGGGGGCACTACGAGCAGTACTTC.

Remarks on this clone: A junction boundary mismatches the germline segment, possibly from a read error. V and J are TRBV5-1 and TRBJ2-7; D not certain. The CDR3 is 12 amino acids. Germline CDR1 SGHRS, CDR2 YFSETQ. In nucleotides, the CDR3 is TGCGCCAGCAGCTTGGGTGTCTACGAGGAGTACTTC. Translating gives CASSLGVYEEYF. The full variable domain, its missing parts supplied by reference TRBV5-1 and TRBJ2-7, is KAGVTQTPRYLIKTRGQQVTLSCSPISGHRSVSWYQQTPGQGLQFLFEYFSETQRNKGNFPGRFSGRQFSNSRSEMNVSTLELGDSALYLCASSLGVYEEYFGPGTRLTVT.

The chain combines TRBV2 with TRBJ2-1; 8 positions match TRBD1. Germline loops: CDR1 SNHLY, CDR2 FYNNEI. V lost 9 bases, J lost 13 bases, and 5 bases stayed unmatched. The CDR3 totals 10 residues. This CDR3 reads CASIQGAQFF. The CDR3 nucleotides are TGTGCCAGTATCCAGGGGGCCCAGTTCTTC.

CDR3 coding DNA: TGTGCCAGCAGCAGACAGGAGAGAGACTTGAACACTGAAGCTTTCTTT. Translated, it gives CASSRQERDLNTEAFF. The V call is TRBV7-3, the J call TRBJ1-1, with D possibly being TRBD1 (6 bases). The CDR3 runs 16 residues. The V end lost 5 bases, the J end lost 0 bases, and 16 bases lay between the germline ends. Looked up from germline, CDR1 is SGHTA and CDR2 is FQGTGA.

The V call is TRBV9, the J call TRBJ2-3; 8 nucleotides match TRBD2. Germline assignment: CDR1 SGDLS and CDR2 YYNGEE. This CDR3 is 16 amino acids long. V gave up 0 bases and J gave up 1 base; unmatched junction bases: 4. The CDR3 DNA follows: TGTGCCAGCAGCGTAGATCTAGCGGGCTGCACAGATACGCAGTATTTT. Its protein is CASSVDLAGCTDTQYF.

V gene TRBV4-3 combines with J gene TRBJ2-7, with no clear D. Trimming removed 4 bases from V and 5 bases from J, with 24 bases in between. Per the germline V gene, CDR1 is LGHNA and CDR2 is YSLEER. CDR3 length: 17 amino acids. The CDR3 region has the DNA TGCGCCAGCAGCCGCCTTCGTGCGCACAGCCACTTACACGAGCAGTACTTC. It encodes CASSRLRAHSHLHEQYF.

The chain links TRBV5-6 to TRBJ1-2; TRBD1 matches at 9 bases. Germline values: CDR1 SGHDT, CDR2 YYEEEE. This CDR3 contains 13 residues. With 4 bases clipped from V and 6 bases from J, the junction kept 4 bases outside the gene matches. The CDR3 loop is CASSGGQGHGYTF. The DNA for the CDR3 is TGTGCCAGCAGCGGGGGACAGGGACATGGCTACACCTTC.

The rearrangement uses TRBV19 and TRBJ1-1, with a weak D call TRBD1 (6 bases). CDR3 length equals 17 residues. Germline CDR1 reads LNHDA; CDR2 reads SQIVND (reference sequence). V shed 5 bases and J shed 2 bases, with 21 bases lying between them. As DNA, the CDR3 is TGTGCCAGTAGTGGGCGAAGACCCCCACAGGGTAACACTGAAGCTTTCTTT. This encodes CASSGRRPPQGNTEAFF.

The rearrangement joins TRBV5-1 to TRBJ2-7; 8 positions match TRBD1. V lost 1 base to trimming and J lost 2 bases; unmatched junction nucleotides: 14. The germline V gene encodes CDR1 SGHRS and CDR2 YFSETQ. The CDR3 consists of 18 residues. The CDR3, as DNA: TGCGCCAGCAGCTTGAAGGTAGAAGACAGGGGAGCCACCTACGAGCAGTACTTC. Translation gives CASSLKVEDRGATYEQYF.

The chain links TRBV7-9 to TRBJ2-7, with D possibly matching TRBD2 (5 bases). The V gene lost 1 base and the J gene lost 6 bases, with 16 bases spanning the gap. Germline loops: CDR1 SEHNR, CDR2 FQNEAQ (reference sequence). The CDR3 contains 15 residues. This CDR3 reads CASSLDTRVAGEQYF. DNA for the CDR3: TGTGCCAGCAGCTTAGATACTAGGGTAGCTGGCGAGCAGTACTTC.

The chain joins TRBV27 to TRBJ2-5, with 12 bases that match TRBD2. There are 16 residues in the CDR3. V dropped 5 bases and J dropped 3; count of bases not matched to a gene: 7. The germline gives CDR1 MNHEY, CDR2 SMNVEV (reference sequence). The CDR3 nucleotides are TGTGCCAGCAGTGGGAGGACTAGCGGGGACAAAGAGACCCAGTACTTC. Protein sequence: CASSGRTSGDKETQYF.

The genes are TRBV19 and TRBJ1-1, with D unresolved. Germline-derived CDR1 and CDR2 are LNHDA and SQIVND (reference sequence). V shed 4 bases and J shed 3 bases, with 9 bases lying between them. The CDR3 length is 13 residues. The CDR3 nucleotides read TGTGCCAGTAGTAAGTCGGGAGACACTGAAGCTTTCTTT. Translated: CASSKSGDTEAFF.

The rearrangement joins TRBV7-2 to TRBJ2-7; 7 bases are shared with TRBD1. The CDR3 runs to 15 residues. CDR1 and CDR2 (germline): SGHTA, FQGNSA. V was clipped by 1 base and J by 4 bases; unmatched bases: 7. The CDR3 here is CASSLVQGTVYEQYF. As DNA, the CDR3 is TGTGCCAGCAGCTTAGTACAGGGGACAGTATACGAGCAGTACTTC.

This clone was counted only a few times. J is TRBJ1-5 and V is TRBV5-6; D possibly corresponds to TRBD1 (5 bases). With 0 bases removed from V and 6 bases from J, the gap between germline ends came to 16 bases. This CDR3 comprises 16 residues. Germline assignment: CDR1 SGHDT and CDR2 YYEEEE. DNA of the CDR3: TGTGCCAGCAGCTTGGGGGCGCGTGGGGGGGGTCAGCCCCAGCATTTT. This translates into CASSLGARGGGQPQHF.

V and J are TRBV6-1 and TRBJ1-1, with TRBD1 identical over 8 bases. CDR3 length: 14 amino acids. V lost 6 bases, J lost 4 bases, and 7 bases stayed unmatched. Germline V gene lookup returns CDR1 MNHNS and CDR2 SASEGT. CDR3 coding DNA: TGTGCCAGCAGCGCCGGAACAGGGGGCACTGAAGCTTTCTTT. Translating gives CASSAGTGGTEAFF.